These T cell receptor beta chains were read from a single sample in a study of T cells in localized non-small cell lung cancer. The protocol was immunoSEQ multiplex PCR, while the TCRdb copy is restricted to in-frame clones and leaves out a portion. This sample carries fewer than 35,000 clones, roughly 91% of them seen once, and the ten largest clones take around 2.9%. Source: peripheral blood, taken before any cancer treatment. The source of these receptors is an older female donor with stage I lung adenocarcinoma. CDR3s include the opening cysteine and the closing phenylalanine or tryptophan. The D gene is left open where the match is weak. Clone size is shown for a subset of rows, as once, few, many or a class of expanded clone.

.	TRBJ2-6	.	TRBV5-8	TGTGCCAGCAGCTTGTTCGGGGCGAAAGGGGCCAACGTCCTGACTTTC	CASSLFGAKGANVLTF
.	TRBJ1-2	few	TRBV4-3	TGCGCCAGCAGACGGGACCTAAACTATGGCTACACCTTC	CASRRDLNYGYTF
.	TRBJ2-2	.	TRBV5-4	TGTGCCAGCAGCTCACGGCGGGGCACCGGGGAGCTGTTTTTT	CASSSRRGTGELFF
.	TRBJ2-2	.	TRBV6-4	TGTGCCAGCAGTGAACAGGGAGACACCGGGGAGCTGTTTTTT	CASSEQGDTGELFF
TRBD1	TRBJ1-5	.	TRBV6-6	TGTGCCAGCAGGCGACAGGGGGCTCAGCCCCAGCATTTT	CASRRQGAQPQHF
.	TRBJ1-1	.	TRBV19	TGTGCCAGTAGTCTTTACATGAACACTGAAGCTTTCTTT	CASSLYMNTEAFF
TRBD2	TRBJ2-7	.	TRBV5-6	TGTGCCAGCAGCGCCTTGACTAGCGGACCTACCTCCTACGAGCAGTACTTC	CASSALTSGPTSYEQYF
.	TRBJ1-2	.	TRBV28	TGTGCCAGCAGTTTAATATCAGGGAACTATGGCTACACCTTC	CASSLISGNYGYTF
.	TRBJ2-7	.	TRBV19	TGTGCCAGTAGACTAAGGACTGGCTCCTACGAGCAGTACTTC	CASRLRTGSYEQYF
.	TRBJ1-1	.	TRBV7-9	TGTGCCAGCAGGCCCGACAGTTTCACTGAAGCTTTCTTT	CASRPDSFTEAFF
.	TRBJ2-7	.	TRBV30	TGTGCCTGGAGTCTGACAGGCTACGAGCAGTACTTC	CAWSLTGYEQYF
TRBD1	TRBJ1-5	.	TRBV30	TGTGCCTGGAGTGTACAGGGGGCTTTTAGCAATCAGCCCCAGCATTTT	CAWSVQGAFSNQPQHF
.	TRBJ2-4	.	TRBV6-6	TGTGCCAGCAGTTACTCGTTGGCGACTCAGTCTAACATTCAGTACTTC	CASSYSLATQSNIQYF
TRBD2	TRBJ2-3	.	TRBV9	TGTGCCAGCACCCTGACTAGCGGGCCTAGCACAGATACGCAGTATTTT	CASTLTSGPSTDTQYF
.	TRBJ2-5	.	TRBV5-1	TGCGCCAGCAGGGCGGAAAGGTACCAAGAGACCCAGTACTTC	CASRAERYQETQYF
.	TRBJ1-4	.	TRBV28	TGTGCCAGCAGTTTGTTAACGGCTCCCATCCTTGAAAAACTGTTTTTT	CASSLLTAPILEKLFF
.	TRBJ1-1	.	TRBV4-1	TGCGCCAGCAGCCGCCCTAGGGGGATGCACACTGAAGCTTTCTTT	CASSRPRGMHTEAFF
.	TRBJ2-1	.	TRBV5-8	TGTGCCAGCAGCCCCACGAGGGGGGCCTCCTACAATGAGCAGTTCTTC	CASSPTRGASYNEQFF
TRBD1	TRBJ1-5	.	TRBV5-4	TGTGCCAGCGGCTTGGAGGCAGGGGGACAGCCCCAGCATTTT	CASGLEAGGQPQHF
TRBD1	TRBJ2-7	.	TRBV7-9	TGTGCCAGCAGCTTAGGGCAGGGGGTCTACGAGCAGTACTTC	CASSLGQGVYEQYF
.	TRBJ2-2	.	TRBV9	TGTGCCAGCAGCGTAGGCTACGGAGGAGGCACCGGGGAGCTGTTTTTT	CASSVGYGGGTGELFF
TRBD2	TRBJ2-3	.	TRBV5-6	TGTGCCAGCAGCTCTCTAGCGGGAGGGAGCACAGATACGCAGTATTTT	CASSSLAGGSTDTQYF
.	TRBJ1-2	.	TRBV9	TGTGCCAGCAGCGTATTAGGACAGTATGGCTACACCTTC	CASSVLGQYGYTF